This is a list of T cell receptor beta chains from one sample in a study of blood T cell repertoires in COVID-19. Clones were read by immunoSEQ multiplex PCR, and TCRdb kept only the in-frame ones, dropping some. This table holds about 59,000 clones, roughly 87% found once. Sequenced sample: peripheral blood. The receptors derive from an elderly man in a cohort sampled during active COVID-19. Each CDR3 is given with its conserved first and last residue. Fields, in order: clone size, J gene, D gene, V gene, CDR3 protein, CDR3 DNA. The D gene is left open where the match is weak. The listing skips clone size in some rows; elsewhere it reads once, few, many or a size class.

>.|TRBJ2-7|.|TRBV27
CASSYQGTNYEQYF
TGTGCCAGCAGTTACCAGGGTACCAACTACGAGCAGTACTTC
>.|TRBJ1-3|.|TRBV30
CAWSLAGGGGSGNTIYF
TGTGCCTGGAGCCTAGCGGGGGGAGGAGGCTCTGGAAACACCATATATTTT
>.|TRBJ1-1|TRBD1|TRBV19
CASREGQGGTEAFF
TGTGCCAGTAGGGAGGGACAGGGGGGAACTGAAGCTTTCTTT
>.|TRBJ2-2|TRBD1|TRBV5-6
CASSPLDRVNTGELFF
TGTGCCAGCAGCCCCCTGGACAGGGTTAACACCGGGGAGCTGTTTTTT
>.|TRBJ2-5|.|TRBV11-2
CASSLFRGSQETQYF
TGTGCCAGCAGCTTATTTAGGGGAAGCCAAGAGACCCAGTACTTC
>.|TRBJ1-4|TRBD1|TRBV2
CASSVITPGQGASNEKLFF
TGTGCCAGCAGTGTTATCACACCGGGACAGGGGGCTTCTAATGAAAAACTGTTTTTT
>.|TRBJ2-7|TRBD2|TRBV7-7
CASSPGGSSREQYF
TGTGCTAGCAGTCCCGGCGGGAGTTCTCGAGAGCAGTACTTC
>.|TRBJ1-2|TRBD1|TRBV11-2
CASSNRGGSYGYTF
TGTGCCAGCAGCAACAGGGGAGGAAGCTATGGCTACACCTTC
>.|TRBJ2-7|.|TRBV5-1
CASSRSGRSYEQYF
TGCGCCAGCAGCAGGTCAGGGAGGTCCTACGAGCAGTACTTC
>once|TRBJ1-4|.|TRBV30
CAWSVLGGKLFF
TGTGCCTGGAGTGTACTAGGGGGAAAACTGTTTTTT
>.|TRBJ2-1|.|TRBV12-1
CASSFASRGGHYNEQFF
TGTGCCAGCAGCTTTGCTTCGCGGGGGGGGCACTACAATGAGCAGTTCTTC
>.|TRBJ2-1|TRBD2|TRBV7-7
CASSLAGAGGQNEQFF
TGTGCTAGCAGCTTAGCCGGCGCGGGAGGTCAGAATGAGCAATTCTTC
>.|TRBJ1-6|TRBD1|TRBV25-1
CASSETGGNSPLHF
TGTGCCAGCAGTGAGACAGGGGGCAATTCACCCCTCCACTTT
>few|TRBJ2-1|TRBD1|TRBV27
CASRPDRVYEQFF
TGTGCCAGCAGACCGGACAGGGTATATGAGCAGTTCTTC
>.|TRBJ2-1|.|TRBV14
CASSQVGNRAANEQFF
TGTGCCAGCAGCCAAGTGGGAAACAGGGCGGCGAATGAGCAGTTCTTC
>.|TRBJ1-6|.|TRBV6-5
CASSYFPGDSPLHF
TGTGCCAGCAGTTACTTTCCAGGGGATTCACCCCTCCACTTT
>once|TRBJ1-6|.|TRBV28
CASSSEDKRSPLHF
TGTGCCAGCAGCTCCGAGGATAAAAGATCACCCCTCCACTTT
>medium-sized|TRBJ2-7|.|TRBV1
CTSSHRPGLVPLEQYF
TGCACCAGCAGCCACAGGCCGGGACTAGTCCCTTTGGAGCAGTACTTC
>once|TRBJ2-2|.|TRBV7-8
CASRTGVNTGELFF
TGTGCCAGCAGAACCGGGGTGAACACCGGGGAGCTGTTTTTT
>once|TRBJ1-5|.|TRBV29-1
CSVALGEDQPQHF
TGCAGCGTTGCTCTGGGGGAGGACCAGCCCCAGCATTTT
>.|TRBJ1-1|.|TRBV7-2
CASSLNTGSNTEAFF
TGTGCCAGCAGCCTGAACACAGGCTCGAACACTGAAGCTTTCTTT
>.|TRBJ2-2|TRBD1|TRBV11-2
CASSRDRVMGELFF
TGTGCCAGCAGCCGAGACAGGGTCATGGGGGAGCTGTTTTTT
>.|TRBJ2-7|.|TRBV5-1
CASTWEQAGEQYF
TGCGCCAGCACCTGGGAACAGGCCGGCGAGCAGTACTTC
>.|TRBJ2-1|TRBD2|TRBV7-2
CASSSRLAGKSAHEQFF
TGTGCCAGCAGCTCCAGACTAGCGGGGAAAAGTGCCCATGAGCAGTTCTTC
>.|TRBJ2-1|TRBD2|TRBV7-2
CASSFSGIYNEQFF
TGTGCCAGCAGCTTTAGCGGGATCTACAATGAGCAGTTCTTC
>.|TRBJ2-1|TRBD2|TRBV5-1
CASSLGTSGGRNEQFF
TGCGCCAGCAGCTTGGGGACTAGCGGGGGGAGAAATGAGCAGTTCTTC
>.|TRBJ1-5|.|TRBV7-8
CASSLASNSNQPQHF
TGTGCCAGCAGCTTAGCCAGTAATAGCAATCAGCCCCAGCATTTT
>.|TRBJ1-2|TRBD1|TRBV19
CASSTRQGANYGYTF
TGTGCCAGTAGTACGCGACAGGGAGCTAACTATGGCTACACCTTC
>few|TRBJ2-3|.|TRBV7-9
CASSLAGAVLDTQYF
TGTGCCAGCAGCTTAGCGGGAGCGGTGCTTGATACGCAGTATTTT
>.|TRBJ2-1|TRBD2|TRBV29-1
CSVVLGASGYNEQFF
TGCAGCGTTGTTCTAGGCGCTAGCGGCTACAATGAGCAGTTCTTC
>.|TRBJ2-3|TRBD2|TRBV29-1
CSVAVAGDSTDTQYF
TGCAGCGTTGCGGTAGCGGGTGACTCCACAGATACGCAGTATTTT
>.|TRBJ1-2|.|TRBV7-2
CASSPEGLGTMNYGYTF
TGTGCCAGCAGCCCCGAGGGGCTCGGGACAATGAACTATGGCTACACCTTC
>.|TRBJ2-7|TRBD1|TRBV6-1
CASSEYETGGREQYF
TGTGCCAGCAGTGAATACGAGACAGGGGGCAGGGAGCAGTACTTC
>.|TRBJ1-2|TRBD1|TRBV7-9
CASSLQGADYGYTF
TGTGCCAGCAGCTTACAGGGGGCGGACTATGGCTACACCTTC
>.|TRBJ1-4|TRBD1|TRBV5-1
CASSPDRAAGEKLFF
TGCGCCAGCAGCCCAGACAGGGCCGCGGGTGAAAAACTGTTTTTT
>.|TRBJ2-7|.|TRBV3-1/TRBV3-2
CASSQVLAALYEQYF
TGTGCCAGCAGCCAAGTATTAGCGGCGCTGTACGAGCAGTACTTC
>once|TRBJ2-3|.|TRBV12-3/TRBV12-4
CASSSYRADTQYF
TGTGCCAGCAGTTCCTACAGGGCAGATACGCAGTATTTT
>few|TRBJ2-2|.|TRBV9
CASRTGIGELFF
TGTGCCAGCAGGACAGGAATCGGGGAGCTGTTTTTT
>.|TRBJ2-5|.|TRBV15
CATSRDVISGGTQYF
TGTGCCACCAGCAGAGATGTGATCTCCGGGGGGACCCAGTACTTC
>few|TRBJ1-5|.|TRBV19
CASTSEGGKSNQPQHF
TGTGCCAGTACCTCCGAAGGGGGTAAATCCAATCAGCCCCAGCATTTT
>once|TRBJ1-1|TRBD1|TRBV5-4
CASSTIDRGGEAFF
TGTGCCAGCAGCACAATAGACAGGGGAGGGGAAGCTTTCTTT
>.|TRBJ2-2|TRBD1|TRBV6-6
CASSRQGGGELFF
TGTGCCAGCAGTCGACAGGGTGGCGGGGAGCTGTTTTTT
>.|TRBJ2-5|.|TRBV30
CAWNEDTQQETQYF
TGTGCCTGGAACGAAGACACGCAACAAGAGACCCAGTACTTC
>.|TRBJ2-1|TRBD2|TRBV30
CAWSRGLGNNEQFF
TGTGCCTGGAGTAGGGGACTAGGAAACAATGAGCAGTTCTTC
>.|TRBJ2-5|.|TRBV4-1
CASSRRTTQETQYF
TGCGCCAGCAGCCGACGGACAACACAAGAGACCCAGTACTTC
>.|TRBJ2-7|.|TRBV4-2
CASSQEGGGPDYEQYF
TGTGCCAGCAGCCAAGAGGGGGGGGGCCCCGACTACGAGCAGTACTTC
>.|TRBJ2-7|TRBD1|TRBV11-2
CASSLGTEYEQYF
TGTGCCAGCAGCCTAGGGACAGAATACGAGCAGTACTTC
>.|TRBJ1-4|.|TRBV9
CASSVSEGWNEKLFF
TGTGCCAGCAGCGTATCGGAGGGGTGGAATGAAAAACTGTTTTTT
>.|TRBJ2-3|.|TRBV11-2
CASSLVVGRVIQDTQYF
TGTGCCAGCAGCTTAGTCGTGGGCAGGGTGATCCAAGATACGCAGTATTTT
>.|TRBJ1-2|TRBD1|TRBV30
CAWSVQQGYGYTF
TGTGCCTGGAGTGTACAACAGGGGTATGGCTACACCTTC
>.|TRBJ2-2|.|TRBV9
CASSERLQGNGPGELFF
TGTGCCAGCAGCGAAAGACTCCAGGGGAATGGGCCCGGGGAGCTGTTTTTT
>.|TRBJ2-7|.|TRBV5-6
CASSATLEQYF
TGTGCCAGCAGCGCGACACTCGAGCAGTACTTC
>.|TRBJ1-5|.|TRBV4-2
CASSQASVGANQPQHF
TGTGCCAGCAGCCAAGCGTCGGTGGGGGCGAATCAGCCCCAGCATTTT
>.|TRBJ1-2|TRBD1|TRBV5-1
CASSPLGQGADGYTF
TGCGCCAGCAGCCCCCTGGGACAGGGGGCAGATGGCTACACCTTC
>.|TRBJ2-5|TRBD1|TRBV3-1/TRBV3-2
CASSQTGTQTQYF
TGTGCCAGCAGCCAGACAGGGACGCAGACCCAGTACTTC
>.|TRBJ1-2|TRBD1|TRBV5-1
CASSPGTGGSKIGGYTF
TGCGCCAGCAGCCCTGGGACAGGGGGCTCCAAAATAGGAGGCTACACCTTC
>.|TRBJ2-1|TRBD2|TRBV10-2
CASRRTSGRRNEQFF
TGCGCCAGCCGAAGGACTAGCGGGAGGAGGAATGAGCAGTTCTTC
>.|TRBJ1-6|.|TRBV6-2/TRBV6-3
CASSRGSSYNSPLHF
TGTGCCAGCAGTCGGGGGAGCTCCTATAATTCACCCCTCCACTTT
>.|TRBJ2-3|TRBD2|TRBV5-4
CASSETSPSTDTQYF
TGTGCCAGCAGCGAGACTAGCCCTAGCACAGATACGCAGTATTTT
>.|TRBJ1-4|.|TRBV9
CASSVGEGTNEKLFF
TGTGCCAGCAGCGTAGGGGAGGGGACTAATGAAAAACTGTTTTTT